Listed below are T cell receptor beta chains from one sample, sequenced in a study of a mutant IDH1 vaccine in newly diagnosed glioma. Only in-frame clones appear in the TCRdb table, and some are missing; sequencing was by immunoSEQ multiplex PCR. The sample carries 25,000 to 35,000 clones, around 90% recorded once. These receptors' antigens are unknown. Sequencing used PBMCs, obtained from a glioma patient whose treatment included an IDH1 peptide vaccine. The receptors were sampled from a young man with glioma. The CDR3 runs from the conserved cysteine through the conserved F or W. Each record gives: D gene, V gene, clone size, J gene, CDR3 length, CDR3 DNA, CDR3 protein. The D gene is left open where the match is weak. Where a row states a size, it is once, few, many or the class of an expanded clone; other rows omit it.

D gene: TRBD1; V gene: TRBV6-1; clone size: .; J gene: TRBJ1-1; CDR3 length: 13; CDR3 DNA: TGTGCCAGCAGCACGACAGGGAATACTGAAGCTTTCTTT; CDR3 protein: CASSTTGNTEAFF
D gene: TRBD1; V gene: TRBV6-4; clone size: few; J gene: TRBJ2-6; CDR3 length: 15; CDR3 DNA: TGTGCCAGCAGCGAAACAGGGGCAGGGGCCAACGTCCTGACTTTC; CDR3 protein: CASSETGAGANVLTF
D gene: .; V gene: TRBV7-2; clone size: .; J gene: TRBJ2-7; CDR3 length: 12; CDR3 DNA: TGTGCCAGCAGCTTAACCCCATACGAGCAGTACTTC; CDR3 protein: CASSLTPYEQYF
D gene: TRBD1; V gene: TRBV29-1; clone size: .; J gene: TRBJ1-2; CDR3 length: 11; CDR3 DNA: TGCAGCCTTGGGACAGCCTATGGCTACACCTTC; CDR3 protein: CSLGTAYGYTF
D gene: TRBD1; V gene: TRBV10-3; clone size: .; J gene: TRBJ2-7; CDR3 length: 13; CDR3 DNA: TGTGCCATCAGGCAGGGGGCGAGGGACGAGCAGTACTTC; CDR3 protein: CAIRQGARDEQYF
D gene: .; V gene: TRBV5-1; clone size: .; J gene: TRBJ2-7; CDR3 length: 13; CDR3 DNA: TGCGCCAGCAGCTTGTACAGAACCTACGAGCAGTACTTC; CDR3 protein: CASSLYRTYEQYF
D gene: TRBD1; V gene: TRBV2; clone size: .; J gene: TRBJ2-2; CDR3 length: 14; CDR3 DNA: TGTGCCAGCAGCAAACAGGGGGCGCAGGGGGAGCTGTTTTTT; CDR3 protein: CASSKQGAQGELFF
D gene: .; V gene: TRBV25-1; clone size: .; J gene: TRBJ1-5; CDR3 length: 14; CDR3 DNA: TGTGCCAGCAGTGTCACAGGGTCCAATCAGCCCCAGCATTTT; CDR3 protein: CASSVTGSNQPQHF
D gene: TRBD2; V gene: TRBV29-1; clone size: .; J gene: TRBJ2-3; CDR3 length: 13; CDR3 DNA: TGCAGCGCTCGCGGGAGGAGCACAGATACGCAGTATTTT; CDR3 protein: CSARGRSTDTQYF
D gene: .; V gene: TRBV25-1; clone size: .; J gene: TRBJ1-4; CDR3 length: 14; CDR3 DNA: TGTGCCAGCAGCGAACCTGTGGGCGACGAAAAACTGTTTTTT; CDR3 protein: CASSEPVGDEKLFF
D gene: .; V gene: TRBV30; clone size: .; J gene: TRBJ1-2; CDR3 length: 13; CDR3 DNA: TGTGCCTGGAGTCCCGACATTAACTATGGCTACACCTTC; CDR3 protein: CAWSPDINYGYTF
D gene: .; V gene: TRBV27; clone size: .; J gene: TRBJ2-1; CDR3 length: 11; CDR3 DNA: TGTGCCAGCAGTTCCCCTAATCGGCAGTTCTTC; CDR3 protein: CASSSPNRQFF
D gene: TRBD2; V gene: TRBV2; clone size: .; J gene: TRBJ2-3; CDR3 length: 15; CDR3 DNA: TGTGCCACCTCGAGGGGCGGCGGGAGGGCCGATACGCAGTATTTT; CDR3 protein: CATSRGGGRADTQYF
D gene: TRBD1; V gene: TRBV27; clone size: few; J gene: TRBJ2-7; CDR3 length: 12; CDR3 DNA: TGTGCCAGCAGTAGGACAGGGGGCGATAAGTACTTC; CDR3 protein: CASSRTGGDKYF
D gene: .; V gene: TRBV28; clone size: .; J gene: TRBJ1-5; CDR3 length: 14; CDR3 DNA: TGTGCCAGCAGTTCGGCCCTTGCCAACCAGCCCCAGCATTTT; CDR3 protein: CASSSALANQPQHF
D gene: .; V gene: TRBV5-4; clone size: .; J gene: TRBJ2-7; CDR3 length: 12; CDR3 DNA: TGTGCCAGCAGCTCCCTAACAGGGGAGCAGTACTTC; CDR3 protein: CASSSLTGEQYF
D gene: .; V gene: TRBV4-2; clone size: .; J gene: TRBJ2-5; CDR3 length: 17; CDR3 DNA: TGTGCCAGCAGCCAAGTCACTGGGGCGGCCGCTGAAGAGACCCAGTACTTC; CDR3 protein: CASSQVTGAAAEETQYF
D gene: TRBD1; V gene: TRBV5-1; clone size: .; J gene: TRBJ1-2; CDR3 length: 12; CDR3 DNA: TGCGCCAGCAGCTCGGACAGGGTAGGCTACACCTTC; CDR3 protein: CASSSDRVGYTF
D gene: .; V gene: TRBV6-1; clone size: .; J gene: TRBJ1-1; CDR3 length: 14; CDR3 DNA: TGTGCCAGCAGTCCGAGATGGGGGAACACTGAAGCTTTCTTT; CDR3 protein: CASSPRWGNTEAFF
D gene: .; V gene: TRBV6-1; clone size: .; J gene: TRBJ1-2; CDR3 length: 14; CDR3 DNA: TGTGCCAGCAGCGCCGCAGGGACAAACTATGGCTACACCTTC; CDR3 protein: CASSAAGTNYGYTF
D gene: TRBD1; V gene: TRBV28; clone size: few; J gene: TRBJ1-5; CDR3 length: 17; CDR3 DNA: TGTGCCAGCAGTCCCTCGGGACAGGGGGAGAAGCAATCGGCCCAGCATTTT; CDR3 protein: CASSPSGQGEKQSAQHF
D gene: TRBD1; V gene: TRBV2; clone size: .; J gene: TRBJ1-5; CDR3 length: 16; CDR3 DNA: TGTGCCAGCAGATCCCAGGGGGGGTTTGAGAATCAGCCCCAGCATTTT; CDR3 protein: CASRSQGGFENQPQHF
D gene: .; V gene: TRBV7-9; clone size: .; J gene: TRBJ1-1; CDR3 length: 12; CDR3 DNA: TGTGCCAGCAGCCACATCAGGGAGGAAGCTTTCTTT; CDR3 protein: CASSHIREEAFF
D gene: .; V gene: TRBV6-5; clone size: .; J gene: TRBJ1-1; CDR3 length: 13; CDR3 DNA: TGTGCCAGCAGTTATGAGGGTGGCACTGAAGCTTTCTTT; CDR3 protein: CASSYEGGTEAFF
D gene: .; V gene: TRBV30; clone size: .; J gene: TRBJ1-3; CDR3 length: 14; CDR3 DNA: TGTGCCTGGATACCCGGGGCGTTTGGAAACACCATATATTTT; CDR3 protein: CAWIPGAFGNTIYF
D gene: .; V gene: TRBV10-1; clone size: .; J gene: TRBJ2-5; CDR3 length: 13; CDR3 DNA: TGCGCCAGCAGTGGGACCTTCCAAGAGACCCAGTACTTC; CDR3 protein: CASSGTFQETQYF
D gene: .; V gene: TRBV14; clone size: .; J gene: TRBJ2-1; CDR3 length: 16; CDR3 DNA: TGTGCCAGCTCAGACGAGGGGGAGGGCATACACAATGAGCAGTTCTTC; CDR3 protein: CASSDEGEGIHNEQFF
D gene: .; V gene: TRBV18; clone size: .; J gene: TRBJ1-1; CDR3 length: 15; CDR3 DNA: TGTGCCAGCTCGCCGTGGACCGGGGTGAACACTGAAGCTTTCTTT; CDR3 protein: CASSPWTGVNTEAFF
D gene: .; V gene: TRBV4-1; clone size: .; J gene: TRBJ2-1; CDR3 length: 13; CDR3 DNA: TGCGCCAGCAGCCCTACTAGTTCCAATGAGCAGTTCTTC; CDR3 protein: CASSPTSSNEQFF
D gene: .; V gene: TRBV9; clone size: .; J gene: TRBJ2-5; CDR3 length: 15; CDR3 DNA: TGTGCCAGCAGCGTAGCGTCCGGGAGCCAAGAGACCCAGTACTTC; CDR3 protein: CASSVASGSQETQYF
D gene: TRBD1; V gene: TRBV30; clone size: .; J gene: TRBJ2-7; CDR3 length: 14; CDR3 DNA: TGTGCCTGGAGGATGGACAGGGGGGCCCACGAGCAGTACTTC; CDR3 protein: CAWRMDRGAHEQYF
D gene: TRBD2; V gene: TRBV11-3; clone size: .; J gene: TRBJ2-2; CDR3 length: 16; CDR3 DNA: TGTGCCAGCAGCTTATTAGCGGGACCGAACACCGGGGAGCTGTTTTTT; CDR3 protein: CASSLLAGPNTGELFF
D gene: .; V gene: TRBV5-1; clone size: .; J gene: TRBJ2-2; CDR3 length: 14; CDR3 DNA: TGCGCCAGCAGCTTGACACAGGTGGCCGGGGAGCTGTTTTTT; CDR3 protein: CASSLTQVAGELFF
D gene: .; V gene: TRBV6-6; clone size: .; J gene: TRBJ2-2; CDR3 length: 15; CDR3 DNA: TGTGCCAGCAGTTACACGCGGGGTGATACCGGGGAGCTGTTTTTT; CDR3 protein: CASSYTRGDTGELFF
D gene: .; V gene: TRBV19; clone size: .; J gene: TRBJ1-1; CDR3 length: 13; CDR3 DNA: TGTGCCAGTGGTCCTGGGGTGAACACTGAAGCTTTCTTT; CDR3 protein: CASGPGVNTEAFF
D gene: .; V gene: TRBV10-3; clone size: .; J gene: TRBJ1-2; CDR3 length: 12; CDR3 DNA: TGTGCCATCAGTGACCGGGAGAGGGGCTACACCTTC; CDR3 protein: CAISDRERGYTF
D gene: .; V gene: TRBV29-1; clone size: .; J gene: TRBJ1-1; CDR3 length: 13; CDR3 DNA: TGCAGCTTGACAGACCGGTCGAACACTGAAGCTTTCTTT; CDR3 protein: CSLTDRSNTEAFF
D gene: TRBD2; V gene: TRBV29-1; clone size: .; J gene: TRBJ2-5; CDR3 length: 17; CDR3 DNA: TGCAGCGTTGGGACTAGCGGGAGGGCCTCGTACCAAGAGACCCAGTACTTC; CDR3 protein: CSVGTSGRASYQETQYF
D gene: .; V gene: TRBV10-3; clone size: .; J gene: TRBJ1-1; CDR3 length: 12; CDR3 DNA: TGTGCCATCAGTGAGGGGGCGGCTGAAGCTTTCTTT; CDR3 protein: CAISEGAAEAFF
D gene: .; V gene: TRBV6-6; clone size: .; J gene: TRBJ1-5; CDR3 length: 13; CDR3 DNA: TGTGCCAGCACTCCGAATAGCAATCAGCCCCAGCATTTT; CDR3 protein: CASTPNSNQPQHF
D gene: .; V gene: TRBV7-2; clone size: few; J gene: TRBJ1-1; CDR3 length: 14; CDR3 DNA: TGTGCCAGCAGCCCAGCGGGGGGCAGGACTGAAGCTTTCTTT; CDR3 protein: CASSPAGGRTEAFF
D gene: .; V gene: TRBV4-2; clone size: .; J gene: TRBJ1-4; CDR3 length: 17; CDR3 DNA: TGTGCCAGCAGCCAAGAGGGGACGGTCGCAACTAATGAAAAACTGTTTTTT; CDR3 protein: CASSQEGTVATNEKLFF
D gene: .; V gene: TRBV7-9; clone size: .; J gene: TRBJ1-1; CDR3 length: 13; CDR3 DNA: TGTGCCAGCAGCTTAGTGGAGGGGTCTGAAGCTTTCTTT; CDR3 protein: CASSLVEGSEAFF
D gene: .; V gene: TRBV10-2; clone size: .; J gene: TRBJ1-5; CDR3 length: 13; CDR3 DNA: TGCGCCAGCAATCCAGATAGCAATCAGCCCCAGCATTTT; CDR3 protein: CASNPDSNQPQHF
D gene: .; V gene: TRBV5-4; clone size: .; J gene: TRBJ2-7; CDR3 length: 14; CDR3 DNA: TGTGCCAGCAGCTTGGGTGCCGTTACCTACGAGCAGTACTTC; CDR3 protein: CASSLGAVTYEQYF
D gene: .; V gene: TRBV7-2; clone size: .; J gene: TRBJ2-1; CDR3 length: 14; CDR3 DNA: TGTGCCAGCAGCTTAGTGGGCAGGGTGGATGAGCAGTTCTTC; CDR3 protein: CASSLVGRVDEQFF
D gene: .; V gene: TRBV6-5; clone size: .; J gene: TRBJ1-2; CDR3 length: 13; CDR3 DNA: TGTGCCAGCAGGGCCCCCTCAGGGTTGGGCTACACCTTC; CDR3 protein: CASRAPSGLGYTF
D gene: TRBD2; V gene: TRBV5-4; clone size: .; J gene: TRBJ2-7; CDR3 length: 14; CDR3 DNA: TGTGCCAGCAGCTTGGAGCGGGAGCTTCGCGAGCAGTACTTC; CDR3 protein: CASSLERELREQYF
D gene: .; V gene: TRBV4-2; clone size: .; J gene: TRBJ1-1; CDR3 length: 15; CDR3 DNA: TGTGCCAGCAGCCAAGGAGGGGGAACCCCCACTGAAGCTTTCTTT; CDR3 protein: CASSQGGGTPTEAFF
D gene: TRBD2; V gene: TRBV30; clone size: .; J gene: TRBJ2-2; CDR3 length: 14; CDR3 DNA: TGTGCCTGGCGGCCAGCGGGAAACACCGGGGAGCTGTTTTTT; CDR3 protein: CAWRPAGNTGELFF
D gene: .; V gene: TRBV30; clone size: .; J gene: TRBJ2-1; CDR3 length: 14; CDR3 DNA: TGTGCCTGGGGGAAGACAGGTAGCTACAATGAGCAGTTCTTC; CDR3 protein: CAWGKTGSYNEQFF
D gene: TRBD1; V gene: TRBV29-1; clone size: .; J gene: TRBJ2-5; CDR3 length: 13; CDR3 DNA: TGCAGCGTGGGACAGACGCTCGCCGAGACCCAGTACTTC; CDR3 protein: CSVGQTLAETQYF
D gene: TRBD1; V gene: TRBV18; clone size: .; J gene: TRBJ1-2; CDR3 length: 16; CDR3 DNA: TGTGCCAGCTCTTACGGGGGACAGGGTGTGTTCTATGGCTACACCTTC; CDR3 protein: CASSYGGQGVFYGYTF